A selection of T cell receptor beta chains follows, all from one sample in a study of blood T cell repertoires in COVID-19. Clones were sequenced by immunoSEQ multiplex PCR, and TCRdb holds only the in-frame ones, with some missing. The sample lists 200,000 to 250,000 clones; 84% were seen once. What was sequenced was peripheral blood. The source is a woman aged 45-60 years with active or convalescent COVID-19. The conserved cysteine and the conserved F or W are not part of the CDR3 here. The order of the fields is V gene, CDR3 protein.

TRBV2,ASSEGRTSGADTQY
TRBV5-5,ASLAFLNTEAF
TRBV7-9,ASSGLDTIY
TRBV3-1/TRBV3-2,ASSQGGNTEAF
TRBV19,ASSIGAATNEKLF
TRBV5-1,ASSLEGGGPLETQY
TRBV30,AWSGGLAGDTGELF
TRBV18,ASSPLAGGGYT
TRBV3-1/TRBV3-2,ASSLGLAGHSYNEQF
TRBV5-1,ASSLGTIYGYT
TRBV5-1,ASSLETGGSSYNSPLH
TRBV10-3,AIRAGLAGPNYNEQF
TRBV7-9,ASSLLGQGPSEAF
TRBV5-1,ASSFAGGINYGYT
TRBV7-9,ASSLGTGGADDGYT
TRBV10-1,ASSDRGKSDTQY
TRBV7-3,ASSSGGNPSTQY
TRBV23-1,ASSHPTGPDGAF
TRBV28,ASSTPGGRQPQH
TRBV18,ASSPSTPGSNQPQH
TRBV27,AAASGSRAEAF
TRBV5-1,ASRLGLAFDTQY
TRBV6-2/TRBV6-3,ASSFATSYQPQH
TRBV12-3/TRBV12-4,ASMASNYGYT
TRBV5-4,ASSLGGPLGTDEQF
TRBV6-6,ASRRTGGGEKLF
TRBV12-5,ASGWGDREAF
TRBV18,ASSDDGGDQPQH
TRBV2,ASTPGRTTDTQY
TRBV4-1,ASSLTSGEETQY